The 22 T cell receptor beta chains given below trace back to one sample, sequenced in a study of PD-L1 blockade in urothelial cancer. TCRdb's copy holds only in-frame clones and misses some; the assay was immunoSEQ multiplex PCR. This sample has 60,000 or so clones, with roughly four fifths found just once. The specimen was PBMCs, collected around atezolizumab (anti-PD-L1) treatment. Receptors originate from a man aged 70 or older with urothelial cancer.

The chain is built from TRBV6-5 and TRBJ2-7; 8 bases line up with TRBD1. Germline lookup yields CDR1 MNHEY and CDR2 SVGAGI. The CDR3 consists of 14 residues. V lost 2 bases to trimming and J lost 5 bases; unmatched junction nucleotides: 5. The chain's CDR3 is CASSYGRGRDEQYF. CDR3 nucleotides: TGTGCCAGCAGTTACGGCAGGGGGCGAGACGAGCAGTACTTC.

This chain links TRBV18 with TRBJ1-4; TRBD1 matches 7 bases. This CDR3 spans 13 amino acids. In germline, CDR1 is KGHSH, CDR2 LQKENI. Trimming cost V 3 bases and J 8 bases; bases outside gene matches: 3. The CDR3 sequence is CASSPGQEEKLFF. As DNA, the CDR3 is TGTGCCAGCTCACCTGGACAGGAGGAAAAACTGTTTTTT.

This chain links TRBV18 with TRBJ2-3; D perhaps matches TRBD1 (6 bases). The CDR3 loop spans 17 amino acids. Between the trimmed V and J ends, which lost 3 bases and 8 bases, there was a span of 24 bases. CDR1 is KGHSH and CDR2 is LQKENI in the germline V gene. CDR3 sequence reads: CASSPYSGAGASGTQYF. CDR3 bases: TGTGCCAGCTCACCTTACTCCGGGGCAGGGGCCTCCGGTACGCAGTATTTT.

This clone was seen only a few times. The chain uses TRBV5-1 and TRBJ2-1; 9 positions match TRBD2. The CDR3 runs 16 residues. V trimming: 4 bases; J trimming: 7 bases; junction bases outside the gene matches: 12. Per the germline V gene, CDR1 is SGHRS and CDR2 is YFSETQ. As DNA, the CDR3 is TGCGCCAGCAGCCCGGGTAGCGGGAGTCAGCGGAATGAGCAGTTCTTC. This encodes CASSPGSGSQRNEQFF.

As concerns this clone: The same CDR3 also results from other DNA sequences found in this sample. The gene calls are TRBV2 and TRBJ2-3; no definite D call. This CDR3 comprises 13 residues. From germline, CDR1 is SNHLY and CDR2 FYNNEI. V dropped 2 bases and J dropped 1 base, with 4 bases sitting between them. The CDR3 DNA reads TGTGCCAGCAGTGAACAGGGCACAGATACGCAGTATTTT. It translates to CASSEQGTDTQYF.

The gene calls are TRBV29-1 and TRBJ2-2; 11 bases map to TRBD2. CDR1 is SQVTM and CDR2 is ANQGSEA in the germline V gene. The CDR3 runs 14 residues. Trimming took 5 bases from V and 5 from J; bases not matched to a gene: 4. As DNA, the CDR3 is TGCAGCGTTCGGCCTAGCGGGAGGACCGGGGAGCTGTTTTTT. Translated, it gives CSVRPSGRTGELFF.

This chain links TRBV19 with TRBJ1-5; D is perhaps TRBD1 (6 bases). Germline loops: CDR1 LNHDA, CDR2 SQIVND (reference sequence). The V and J ends lost 8 bases and 0 bases respectively, with 14 bases between them. The CDR3 totals 15 residues. DNA of the CDR3: TGTGCCAGTCGGCAACAGGGAAATAGCAATCAGCCCCAGCATTTT. As protein: CASRQQGNSNQPQHF.

This chain links TRBV19 with TRBJ1-1; TRBD1 is a possible D gene (5 bases). The CDR3 contains 13 residues. V lost 7 bases, J lost 3 bases, and 12 bases lay in between. The germline V gene encodes CDR1 LNHDA and CDR2 SQIVND (reference sequence). CDR3 nucleotides: TGTGCCAGTACTGTCTTAGGGGACACTGAAGCTTTCTTT. It codes for CASTVLGDTEAFF.

The chain couples TRBV18 to TRBJ1-2; D is uncertain. Trimming stripped 3 bases from V and 2 bases from J, with 10 bases between. Germline-derived CDR1 and CDR2 are KGHSH and LQKENI. CDR3 size: 14 residues. CDR3 residues: CASSPATGNYGYTF. Here the CDR3 DNA reads TGTGCCAGCTCACCCGCGACGGGGAACTATGGCTACACCTTC.

V is TRBV10-3 and J is TRBJ2-2, with 10 nucleotides matching TRBD2. The CDR3 runs 17 residues. Per germline, CDR1 ENHRY and CDR2 SYGVKD. The ends lost 10 bases at V and 5 bases at J; junction bases unmatched: 16. CDR3 DNA: TGTGCCACTACACCCGCTAGCGGGAGTGGTCGGACCGGGGAGCTGTTTTTT. Its translation is CATTPASGSGRTGELFF.

In DNA form, the CDR3 reads TGTGCCAGCAGTTTGCCCGAGAAAGATACGCAGTATTTT. Amino acids: CASSLPEKDTQYF. The chain combines TRBV28 with TRBJ2-3; D unclear. V lost 3 bases and J lost 5, with 9 bases in between. Germline values: CDR1 MDHEN, CDR2 SYDVKM. CDR3 length: 13 residues.

The CDR3 sequence: CASSYSEGGGGTEAFF. The CDR3 DNA follows: TGTGCCAGCAGTTACTCGGAGGGAGGAGGAGGCACTGAAGCTTTCTTT. The chain joins TRBV6-5 to TRBJ1-1, with D hard to call. CDR1 MNHEY and CDR2 SVGAGI come from the germline V gene. The CDR3 totals 16 residues. The V gene lost 0 bases and the J gene lost 4 bases, with 15 bases spanning the gap.

This CDR3 is CASRHSGSGNTIYF. CDR3 nucleotide sequence: TGTGCCAGTAGACACAGCGGTTCTGGAAACACCATATATTTT. The chain combines TRBV19 with TRBJ1-3; no firm D call. V was trimmed by 6 bases and J by 1 base, leaving 10 bases between them. Per the germline V gene, CDR1 is LNHDA and CDR2 is SQIVND (reference sequence). The CDR3 runs to 14 residues.

J is TRBJ2-2 and V is TRBV7-2; 12 nucleotides agree with TRBD2. Looked up from germline, CDR1 is SGHTA and CDR2 is FQGNSA. The CDR3 runs to 14 residues. V dropped 5 bases and J dropped 8; count of bases not matched to a gene: 3. CDR3 sequence reads: CASSATSGSGELFF. DNA of the CDR3: TGTGCCAGCAGCGCGACTAGCGGGAGTGGGGAGCTGTTTTTT.

This chain links TRBV10-3 with TRBJ2-1, with 7 bases matching TRBD2. The CDR3 is 13 residues long. After removal of 2 bases from V and 9 bases from J, the junction contained 4 bases not matched to a gene. Germline lookup yields CDR1 ENHRY and CDR2 SYGVKD. CDR3 coding DNA: TGTGCCATCAGTGAGCGGGTAGCGGGTGAGCAGTTCTTC. Protein product: CAISERVAGEQFF.

The CDR3 bases are TGTGCCAGCAGCTTGACAGGGAATCAGCCCCAGCATTTT. This codes for CASSLTGNQPQHF. The genes are TRBV5-7 and TRBJ1-5, with a weak D call TRBD1 (6 bases). TRBV5-7 has ORF status, its function being uncertain. The CDR3 spans 13 residues. Trimming shortened V by 1 base and J by 4 bases, and 6 bases separated the two germline ends.

The chain links TRBV15 to TRBJ2-1; the match to TRBD1 covers 7 bases. V was pared by 4 bases and J by 9 bases, with 3 bases of the junction left unmatched. The CDR3 length is 12 residues. Germline V gene sequence: CDR1 LNHNV, CDR2 YYDKDF (reference sequence). CDR3 sequence reads: CATSTTGREQFF. CDR3 bases: TGTGCCACCAGCACGACAGGGCGTGAGCAGTTCTTC.

V and J are TRBV27 and TRBJ1-2; 7 bases fit TRBD1. This CDR3 has 14 amino acids. Trimming took 7 bases from V and 7 from J; bases not matched to a gene: 12. CDR1 is MNHEY and CDR2 is SMNVEV in the germline V gene (reference sequence). Here the CDR3 DNA reads TGTGCCAGCACCTCTAGAGGGGGCGACGGTGGCTACACCTTC. Translation: CASTSRGGDGGYTF.

This clone has more than one count but fewer than ten. The chain has TRBV18 and TRBJ1-2, with TRBD1 identical over 11 bases. The CDR3 spans 14 residues. V lost 8 bases to trimming and J lost 7 bases; unmatched junction nucleotides: 9. Germline V gene data show CDR1 as KGHSH and CDR2 as LQKENI. The CDR3 loop reads CASTTDRGQGGYTF. The CDR3 region has the DNA TGTGCCAGCACAACGGACAGGGGGCAAGGTGGCTACACCTTC. Combining the CDR3 with reference TRBV18 and TRBJ1-2 gives the whole variable domain NAGVMQNPRHLVRRRGQEARLRCSPMKGHSHVYWYRQLPEEGLKFMVYLQKENIIDESGMPKERFSAEFPKEGPSILRIQQVVRGDSAAYFCASTTDRGQGGYTFGSGTRLTVV.

The genes are TRBV19 and TRBJ2-7; D gene uncertain. CDR3 length: 14 residues. Trimming stripped 4 bases from V and 1 base from J, with 11 bases between. Germline CDR1 is LNHDA and CDR2 is SQIVND (reference sequence). The CDR3 region is CASSKPSQSYEQYF. The CDR3 coding sequence is TGTGCCAGTAGTAAACCGTCCCAGTCCTACGAGCAGTACTTC.

The rearrangement joins TRBV27 to TRBJ2-7; D perhaps matches TRBD1 (5 bases). The V end lost 10 bases, the J end lost 4 bases, and 23 bases lay between the germline ends. The CDR3 has 15 residues. In germline, CDR1 is MNHEY, CDR2 SMNVEV (reference sequence). CDR3 in DNA: TGTGCCACCAAGGGTAGTAGTGGGGCAGCGTACGAGCAGTACTTC. It codes for CATKGSSGAAYEQYF.

V usage is TRBV6-5 and J usage is TRBJ2-5; TRBD1 matches 8 bases. Trimming took 5 bases from V and 3 from J; bases not matched to a gene: 2. CDR1 MNHEY and CDR2 SVGAGI come from the germline V gene. The CDR3 is 13 residues long. The CDR3 sequence: CASSQDREETQYF. The CDR3, as DNA: TGTGCCAGCAGTCAGGACAGGGAAGAGACCCAGTACTTC.